The source of this T cell receptor beta chain is a study of vaccination effects on CD4 cells after COVID-19. Some clones are missing from TCRdb's copy, which holds only in-frame ones; the method was immunoSEQ multiplex PCR. The sample shows tens of thousands of clones, around 78% of them seen only once. Deletions cut 3 bases from V and 0 bases from J, with 4 bases between. The CDR3 has 14 amino acids. CDR1 KGHDR and CDR2 SFDVKD come from the germline V gene. Points on this clone: The antigen is undetermined.

Viral peptide pools were used in the ViraFEST assay to expand antigen-specific CD4+ T cells, and sequencing came afterward. Following 10 days of culture, CD4+ T cells were isolated. Absence of prior SARS-CoV-2 infection characterized the vaccine recipients, who showed negative nucleocapsid antibodies. Every well got fewer than 2.5 million PBMC, which were grown with about 10 IU/ml IL-2 and roughly 10 ug/ml peptides. This clonotype was sampled from a human donor who received a COVID-19 vaccine. Source: CD4+ T cells from PBMCs cultured with SARS-CoV-2 spike peptides, taken before COVID-19 vaccination. The V gene is TRBV24-1, the J gene TRBJ2-2; D is undetermined. The CDR3 DNA reads as TGTGCCACCAGTGATGTTACGAACACCGGGGAGCTGTTTTTT. Amino acid sequence: CATSDVTNTGELFF.